This TCR beta chain came from a study of human T cells and chemical hapten exposure. On the study more broadly: Researchers reported sensitizing a roughly 2 cm by roughly 2 cm upper inner arm skin site with 2% DPC. Findings and caveats of the study: No shift was seen in TCRs above 1 in 1000 frequency with DPC sensitization.

A few counts support this clonotype. The antigen is not known. Described time point: pre-sensitization, week 0. The treatment denotes: therapeutic diphenylcyclopropenone sensitization with weekly scalp DPC. V gave up 0 bases and J gave up 1 base; unmatched junction bases: 2. The CDR3 loop spans 16 amino acids. CDR1 MGHRA and CDR2 YSYEKL come from the germline V gene. TCRdb ran MiXCR on the RACE reads and lists one entry per CDR3 protein. The repertoire holds roughly 100,000 distinct CDR3 sequences, with 9.5% to 14% as singletons. The input for sequencing was whole blood, taken in connection with sensitization to the hapten diphenylcyclopropenone (DPC). The chain is built from TRBV4-1 and TRBJ1-3, with TRBD1 identical over 8 bases. The TCR comes from a woman aged 55-70 years with alopecia areata. Some clones in this sample may be carry-over from other donors' samples. CDR3 sequence reads: CASSQDRGLSGNTIYF. The CDR3 nucleotides are TGCGCCAGCAGCCAAGACAGGGGGCTGTCTGGAAACACCATATATTTT.